This entry concerns a single T cell receptor beta chain. The data originate from a study of cytomegalovirus exposure and HLA in healthy donors. The PCR employed 60 Vbeta primers together with 13 Jbeta primers. Profiling relied on immunoSEQ multiplex PCR, and the TCRdb table lists in-frame clones only, not all of them. The sample gives approximately 220,000 clones, over 65% of which show up once; about 0.63% is in the top ten. This CDR3 is 15 amino acids long. V was clipped by 4 bases and J by 0 bases; unmatched bases: 2. Germline CDR1 LNHDA, CDR2 SQIVND (reference sequence). V gene TRBV19 combines with J gene TRBJ2-2; 7 bases map to TRBD2. Sequencing used PBMCs. The sequence was collected from a young man in good health and CMV-seronegative. The DNA for the CDR3 is TGTGCCAGTAGTAAGGCGGGAGCGAACACCGGGGAGCTGTTTTTT. It yields the protein CASSKAGANTGELFF.